These 14 T cell receptor beta chains were sequenced from one sample in a study of identical twins. TCRdb re-called the 5' RACE reads through MiXCR, storing one row per CDR3 protein. The sample contains roughly 1,500,000 distinct CDR3 sequences, around 29% of which appear only once. What was sequenced was cord blood. The receptors come from a newborn girl in good health.

This clonotype was found a few times. The chain recombines TRBV12-3 or TRBV12-4 with TRBJ2-5; 8 nucleotides match TRBD1. The CDR3 consists of 14 residues. The J segment lost 8 bases and the V segment lost 3 bases, leaving 8 bases of the junction unmatched. The CDR3 sequence: CASSFPGGQGTQYF. As DNA, the CDR3 is TGTGCCAGCAGTTTCCCAGGGGGCCAAGGTACCCAGTACTTC.

The chain couples TRBV20-1 to TRBJ2-1, with a possible D match to TRBD2 (5 bases). The V gene's germline CDR1 is DFQATT and CDR2 SNEGSKA (reference sequence). This CDR3 has 11 amino acids. The V end lost 7 bases, the J end lost 9 bases, and 13 bases lay between the germline ends. The CDR3 sequence: CSGMEATEQFF. Here the CDR3 DNA reads TGCAGTGGGATGGAGGCTACTGAGCAGTTCTTC.

This clonotype was seen a few times. The rearrangement uses TRBV20-1 and TRBJ2-7, with D possibly being TRBD1 (5 bases). The CDR3 extends over 13 amino acids. V lost 2 bases to trimming and J lost 7 bases, with 15 bases between them. The germline gives CDR1 DFQATT, CDR2 SNEGSKA (reference sequence). As DNA, the CDR3 is TGCAGTGCTAGACGCGGATCAGGGATGGAGCAGTACTTC. Protein sequence: CSARRGSGMEQYF.

J is TRBJ1-4 and V is TRBV21-1. TRBV21-1 is marked as a pseudogene. The CDR3 is 13 residues long. This chain's CDR3 is CARLVAENEKLFF. The CDR3 DNA is TGTGCCAGGCTCGTGGCGGAGAATGAAAAACTGTTTTTT.

This clonotype was detected many times. The V call is TRBV29-1, the J call TRBJ1-2, with D perhaps TRBD1 (5 bases). V was pared by 2 bases and J by 4 bases, with 11 bases between. Germline loops: CDR1 SQVTM, CDR2 ANQGSEA. The CDR3 contains 13 residues. DNA for the CDR3: TGCAGCGTTGAATGGCAGGGAACCTATGGCTACACCTTC. This translates into CSVEWQGTYGYTF.

V and J are TRBV20-1 and TRBJ2-7; 9 nucleotides line up with TRBD2. Per the germline V gene, CDR1 is DFQATT and CDR2 is SNEGSKA (reference sequence). The V segment lost 3 bases and the J segment 7 bases; nucleotides outside the gene matches: 7. The CDR3 consists of 13 residues. The CDR3 DNA is TGCAGTGCTAGGACTAGCGGCTGGGGGGAGCAGTACTTC. It translates to CSARTSGWGEQYF.

This clonotype was observed a handful of times. The rearrangement uses TRBV10-3 and TRBJ2-5; D is possibly TRBD1 (5 bases). This CDR3 region has 13 residues. Deletions cut 8 bases from V and 2 bases from J, with 12 bases between. Looked up from germline, CDR1 is ENHRY and CDR2 is SYGVKD. In DNA form, the CDR3 reads TGTGCCATCGGGGTAACAGGTCAAGAGACCCAGTACTTC. The encoded protein is CAIGVTGQETQYF.

The V gene is TRBV12-3 or TRBV12-4, the J gene TRBJ1-4; D not certain. V lost 3 bases and J lost 8, with 13 bases in between. The CDR3 covers 14 residues. The CDR3 sequence: CASSFGPTREKLFF. CDR3 nucleotides: TGTGCCAGCAGTTTCGGCCCTACCCGCGAAAAACTGTTTTTT.

The genes are TRBV6-6 and TRBJ2-1; D gene uncertain. This CDR3 contains 15 residues. With 0 bases removed from V and 2 bases from J, the gap between germline ends came to 8 bases. The germline gives CDR1 MNHNY, CDR2 SVGAGI (reference sequence). Written as DNA, the CDR3 is TGTGCCAGCAGTTACTCGACGGCGGCCTACAATGAGCAGTTCTTC. Protein product: CASSYSTAAYNEQFF.

V and J are TRBV4-2 and TRBJ2-1, with TRBD1 identical over 8 bases. V lost 3 bases to trimming and J lost 7 bases; unmatched junction nucleotides: 8. The germline CDR1 and CDR2 sequences are LGHNA and YNFKEQ. The CDR3 is made up of 15 amino acids. CDR3 bases: TGTGCCAGCAGCCACCGGACAGGGATCGGGAATGAGCAGTTCTTC. This encodes CASSHRTGIGNEQFF.

The CDR3, as DNA: TGCAGTGCTAGCCCCCCTTGGGCAGGGGGCAATGAGCAGTTCTTC. Its protein is CSASPPWAGGNEQFF. The rearrangement links TRBV20-1 to TRBJ2-1; 7 positions match TRBD1. The CDR3 is made up of 15 amino acids. With 3 bases clipped from V and 6 bases from J, the junction kept 11 bases outside the gene matches. Looked up from germline, CDR1 is DFQATT and CDR2 is SNEGSKA (reference sequence).

This clonotype was seen ten or more times. The rearrangement joins TRBV10-1 to TRBJ2-1; 7 bases map to TRBD1. The CDR3 has 12 residues. V trimming: 4 bases; J trimming: 6 bases; junction bases outside the gene matches: 0. Germline V gene data show CDR1 as WNHNN and CDR2 as SYGVQD (reference sequence). The CDR3 DNA reads TGCGCCAGCAGTGGGGACAGCAATGAGCAGTTCTTC. This codes for CASSGDSNEQFF.

The chain recombines TRBV5-1 with TRBJ1-6, with D possibly TRBD1 on 6 matching bases. This CDR3 is built from 17 residues. Germline assignment: CDR1 SGHRS and CDR2 YFSETQ. Between the trimmed V and J ends, which lost 4 bases and 0 bases, there was a span of 14 bases. The CDR3 nucleotides are TGCGCCAGCAGCCAGTGGACAGCCCTCTCCTATAATTCACCCCTCCACTTT. It encodes CASSQWTALSYNSPLHF.

This clonotype was seen many times. The rearrangement uses TRBV5-6 and TRBJ2-7; a weak D match, TRBD1 (5 bases). The CDR3 covers 14 residues. From germline, CDR1 is SGHDT and CDR2 YYEEEE. V shed 2 bases and J shed 2 bases, with 11 bases lying between them. The CDR3 is CASSFLDSPYEQYF. For the CDR3, the DNA is TGTGCCAGCAGCTTCCTTGACAGCCCCTACGAGCAGTACTTC. The complete variable domain, with remaining parts taken from reference TRBV5-6 and TRBJ2-7, reads DAGVTQSPTHLIKTRGQQVTLRCSPKSGHDTVSWYQQALGQGPQFIFQYYEEEERQRGNFPDRFSGHQFPNYSSELNVNALLLGDSALYLCASSFLDSPYEQYFGPGTRLTVT.